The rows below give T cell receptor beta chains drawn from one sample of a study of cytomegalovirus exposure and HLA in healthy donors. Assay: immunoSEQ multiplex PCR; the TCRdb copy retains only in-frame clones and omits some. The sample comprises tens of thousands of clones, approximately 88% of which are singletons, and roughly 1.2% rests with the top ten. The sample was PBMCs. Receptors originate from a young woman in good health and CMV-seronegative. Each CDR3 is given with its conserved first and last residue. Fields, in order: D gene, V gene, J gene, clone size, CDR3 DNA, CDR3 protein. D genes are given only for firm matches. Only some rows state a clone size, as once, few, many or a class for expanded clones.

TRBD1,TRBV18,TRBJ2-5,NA,TGTGCCAGCTCAGCAGCCTATTGGACAGGGACTGGAGAGACCCAGTACTTC,CASSAAYWTGTGETQYF
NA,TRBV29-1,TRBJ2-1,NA,TGCAGCGGAGAAGGGTACGGGGGACCTTACAATGAGCAGTTCTTC,CSGEGYGGPYNEQFF
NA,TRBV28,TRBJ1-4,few,TGTGCCAGCAGTTTGTCGGGGTTGGGAACTAATGAAAAACTGTTTTTT,CASSLSGLGTNEKLFF
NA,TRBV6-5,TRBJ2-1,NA,TGTGCCAGCAGTCTAGACTGGTACAATGAGCAGTTCTTC,CASSLDWYNEQFF
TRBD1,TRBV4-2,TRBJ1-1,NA,TGTGCCAGCAGCCATCAGGACAGGGAGTCTGAAGCTTTCTTT,CASSHQDRESEAFF
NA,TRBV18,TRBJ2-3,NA,TGTGCCAGCTCACGGGACAAAAACACAGATACGCAGTATTTT,CASSRDKNTDTQYF
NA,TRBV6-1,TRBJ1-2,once,TGTGCCAGCACCCCCGCCCCCGGGTATGGCTACACCTTC,CASTPAPGYGYTF
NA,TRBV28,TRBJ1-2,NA,TGTGCCAGCAGACGCTGGCATCTCCGGAGGAATGGCTACACCTTC,CASRRWHLRRNGYTF
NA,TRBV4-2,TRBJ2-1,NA,TGTGCCAGCAGCCGTAGCATAGCAAGGGAGCAGTTCTTC,CASSRSIAREQFF
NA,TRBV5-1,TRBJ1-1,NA,TGCGCCAGCAGCTGGCAGGGAATGGTGAACACTGAAGCTTTCTTT,CASSWQGMVNTEAFF
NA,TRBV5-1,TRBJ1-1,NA,TGCGCCAGCAGCTTGGATGCGTCTGAAGCTTTCTTT,CASSLDASEAFF
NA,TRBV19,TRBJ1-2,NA,TGTGCCAGTAGTATAGATCAGGGGCACCTGACGAACTATGGCTACACCTTC,CASSIDQGHLTNYGYTF
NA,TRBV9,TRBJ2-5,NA,TGTGCCAGCAGCGTAGACTTACAAGAGACCCAGTACTTC,CASSVDLQETQYF
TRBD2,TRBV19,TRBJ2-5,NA,TGTGCCAGCAGGACTAGTGGAGGGAGAGAGACCCAGTACTTC,CASRTSGGRETQYF
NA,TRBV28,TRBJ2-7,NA,TGTGCCAGCCTGGACAGTTTCTACGAGCAGTACTTC,CASLDSFYEQYF
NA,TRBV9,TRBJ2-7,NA,TGTGCCAGCAGCGTAGCACCGAGAGCCTACGAGCAGTACTTC,CASSVAPRAYEQYF
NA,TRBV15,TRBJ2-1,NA,TGTGCCACCAGCAGAGATCTCGGCTGGGGAACACAGGCTGATGAGCAGTTCTTC,CATSRDLGWGTQADEQFF
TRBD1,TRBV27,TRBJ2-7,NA,TGTGCCAGCAGTGACCGGGACAGGTCGATCCACGAGCAGTACTTC,CASSDRDRSIHEQYF
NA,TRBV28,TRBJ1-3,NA,TGTGCCAGCAGCCGTGGGGGGACTGGAAACACCATATATTTT,CASSRGGTGNTIYF
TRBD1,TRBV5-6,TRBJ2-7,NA,TGTGCCAGCAGCCCCGGGACAGGGTTCTCCTACGAGCAGTACTTC,CASSPGTGFSYEQYF
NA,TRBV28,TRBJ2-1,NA,TGTGCCAGCACCCCGGGACACCTTGAGCAGTTCTTC,CASTPGHLEQFF
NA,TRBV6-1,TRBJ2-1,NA,TGTGCCAGCAGTGTAACAGTGGTCGATGAGCAGTTCTTC,CASSVTVVDEQFF
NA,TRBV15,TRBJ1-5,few,TGTGCCACCAGCAGAGAGGGCCAGGTCAATCAGCCCCAGCATTTT,CATSREGQVNQPQHF
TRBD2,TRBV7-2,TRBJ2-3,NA,TGTGCCAGCAGCCGGAGACTAGCGGGGGGGGGAGCAGATACGCAGTATTTT,CASSRRLAGGGADTQYF